The 32 T cell receptor beta chains listed next were all sequenced from one sample in a study of T cells after yellow fever vaccination. TCRdb called the 5' RACE reads again in MiXCR, with one record for every CDR3 protein. This sample has some 670,000 distinct CDR3 sequences, with 10% to 15% found just once. The source was PBMCs, collected on the day of the yellow fever booster vaccination. Receptors were obtained from a young man who received the YFV17D yellow fever vaccine.

The gene calls are TRBV20-1 and TRBJ2-1; D not resolved. The CDR3 extends over 14 amino acids. V was clipped by 0 bases and J by 4 bases, with 10 bases between them. Looked up from germline, CDR1 is DFQATT and CDR2 is SNEGSKA (reference sequence). CDR3 residues: CSARDRAEYNEQFF. As DNA, the CDR3 is TGCAGTGCTAGAGACCGCGCGGAATACAATGAGCAGTTCTTC.

V and J are TRBV7-2 and TRBJ1-5; no clear D. Trimming took 5 bases from V and 2 from J, leaving 7 bases between them. This CDR3 is 13 amino acids long. The germline V gene has CDR1 SGHTA and CDR2 FQGNSA. As DNA, the CDR3 is TGTGCCAGCAGCCAAGCTGGCAATCAGCCCCAGCATTTT. Amino acids: CASSQAGNQPQHF.

This clonotype was detected ten times or more. V and J are TRBV15 and TRBJ2-7; D might be TRBD2 (6 bases). CDR1 and CDR2 from the germline V gene are LNHNV and YYDKDF (reference sequence). V shed 8 bases and J shed 1 base, with 18 bases lying between them. The CDR3 consists of 15 residues. DNA for the CDR3: TGTGCCACCGTCAATGAGCCGGGAGCATCCTACGAGCAGTACTTC. This codes for CATVNEPGASYEQYF.

The table lists this clonotype with a few counts. The V gene is TRBV11-1, the J gene TRBJ2-1; 15 bases fit TRBD2. Germline CDR1 reads SGHAT; CDR2 reads FQDESV (reference sequence). The CDR3 has 20 amino acids. V was pared by 1 base and J by 2 bases, with 9 bases of the junction left unmatched. CDR3 nucleotide sequence: TGTGCCAGCAGCTTAGTGGGGACTAGCGGGAGGTTTCTGACCTACAATGAGCAGTTCTTC. Protein sequence: CASSLVGTSGRFLTYNEQFF.

This clonotype has only a few counts. This chain connects TRBV10-3 to TRBJ2-1, with 9 bases aligning to TRBD2. Germline V gene sequence: CDR1 ENHRY, CDR2 SYGVKD. This CDR3 is 16 amino acids long. V lost 8 bases and J lost 6; bases outside the gene matches: 14. The CDR3 nucleotides read TGTGCCATCGGTGCCGGGACTAGCAGCCTCGGCAATGAGCAGTTCTTC. Residues: CAIGAGTSSLGNEQFF.

The table lists this clonotype with a few counts. The chain links TRBV7-2 to TRBJ1-6, with 7 positions matching TRBD1. V was clipped by 5 bases and J by 10 bases; unmatched bases: 8. The germline gives CDR1 SGHTA, CDR2 FQGNSA. The CDR3 is 14 residues long. This CDR3 is CASSKDRAPSPLHF. CDR3 nucleotides: TGTGCCAGCAGCAAAGACAGGGCACCATCACCCCTCCACTTT.

This chain uses TRBV20-1 with TRBJ2-2, with 7 nucleotides matching TRBD1. Germline V gene lookup returns CDR1 DFQATT and CDR2 SNEGSKA (reference sequence). The CDR3 length is 15 residues. The V gene end was trimmed by 0 bases and the J gene end by 5 bases; junction bases not matched to a gene: 6. The CDR3: CSARDGQVLTGELFF. Here the CDR3 DNA reads TGCAGTGCTAGAGACGGACAGGTCCTTACCGGGGAGCTGTTTTTT.

The chain carries TRBV6-2 or TRBV6-3 and TRBJ2-1; D is unclear. This CDR3 spans 14 amino acids. CDR1 is MNHEY, CDR2 SVGEGT, per germline. Trimming took 8 bases from V and 6 from J, leaving 17 bases between them. The CDR3 spells CASRMIRTPNEQFF. CDR3 in DNA: TGTGCCAGCCGTATGATACGGACCCCCAATGAGCAGTTCTTC.

Points on this clonotype: Given a much more abundant clone one base away, this may be a read error. The chain couples TRBV20-1 to TRBJ2-5; D could derive from TRBD1 or TRBD2 (6 bases each). CDR1 DFQATT and CDR2 SNEGSKA come from the germline V gene (reference sequence). The CDR3 runs to 15 residues. CDR3 amino acids: CSARVGGGGQETLYF. The CDR3 DNA reads as TGCAGTGCTAGAGTCGGAGGGGGAGGTCAAGAGACCCTGTACTTC.

The J gene is TRBJ1-6, the V gene TRBV7-9; a weak D match, TRBD1 (5 bases). Trimming removed 10 bases from V and 7 bases from J, with 11 bases in between. The CDR3 has 12 amino acids. Germline V gene data show CDR1 as SEHNR and CDR2 as FQNEAQ (reference sequence). CDR3 region: CATGTANSPLHF. The CDR3 nucleotides are TGTGCCACGGGGACGGCCAATTCACCCCTCCACTTT.

The V call is TRBV5-6, the J call TRBJ2-7, with D uncertain. The CDR3 spans 11 residues. CDR1 is SGHDT and CDR2 is YYEEEE in the germline V gene. The V gene lost 4 bases and the J gene lost 6 bases, with 8 bases spanning the gap. CDR3 sequence (DNA): TGTGCCAGCAGCGCTGGACGCGAGCAGTACTTC. It codes for CASSAGREQYF.

V and J are TRBV21-1 and TRBJ1-5; the D segment call TRBD1 is taken from the table without a DNA check. TRBV21-1 is a recognized pseudogene. CDR3 size: 17 residues. The CDR3 loop is CASLDSSREDSNQPQHF. CDR3 nucleotides: TGTGCCAGCTTGGACAGTTCGAGGGAGGATAGCAATCAGCCCCAGCATTTT.

The chain has TRBV5-1 and TRBJ2-4, with D possibly TRBD2 on 7 matching bases. V lost 4 bases to trimming and J lost 7 bases, with 12 bases between them. The CDR3 spans 13 residues. Germline CDR1 reads SGHRS; CDR2 reads YFSETQ. Written as DNA, the CDR3 is TGCGCCAGCAGCCACGGGGGGCGGAACATTCAGTACTTC. The encoded protein is CASSHGGRNIQYF.

The CDR3 bases are TGTGCCAGCAGTGTAACAGGGCCGCCGAACACCGGGGAGCTGTTTTTT. Translation: CASSVTGPPNTGELFF. The V call is TRBV6-1, the J call TRBJ2-2, with D possibly TRBD1 on 6 matching bases. The V and J ends lost 4 bases and 0 bases respectively, with 12 bases between them. The CDR3 covers 16 residues. Germline V CDR1 and CDR2: MNHNS, SASEGT.

In its sample, this clonotype was seen a few times. This chain's CDR3 is CASSEYKDTGELFF. CDR3 coding DNA: TGTGCCAGCAGTGAATATAAAGACACCGGGGAGCTGTTTTTT. The gene calls are TRBV25-1 and TRBJ2-2; no definite D call. Per germline, CDR1 MGHDK and CDR2 SYGVNS. The CDR3 runs 14 residues. The V gene lost 0 bases and the J gene lost 3 bases, with 5 bases spanning the gap.

This clonotype was found a few times. The chain joins TRBV3-1 to TRBJ2-7; D is possibly TRBD1 (6 bases). The CDR3 consists of 14 residues. The germline V gene has CDR1 LGHDT and CDR2 YNNKEL (reference sequence). V was clipped by 4 bases and J by 6 bases, with 16 bases between them. In nucleotides, the CDR3 is TGTGCCAGCAGCCCTTCGACAGGTGGAGGCGAGCAGTACTTC. Translation: CASSPSTGGGEQYF.

The V gene is TRBV12-3 or TRBV12-4, the J gene TRBJ2-3; 12 nucleotides line up with TRBD2. Trimming at V came to 1 base and at J to 0 bases, leaving 2 bases not matched to a gene. This CDR3 region has 17 residues. CDR3 sequence (DNA): TGTGCCAGCAGTTTAGGACTAGCGGGAGTCAGCACAGATACGCAGTATTTT. The encoded protein is CASSLGLAGVSTDTQYF.

This clonotype was seen more than once but under ten times. The chain links TRBV19 to TRBJ2-3, with D possibly TRBD2 on 6 matching bases. The germline CDR1 and CDR2 sequences are LNHDA and SQIVND (reference sequence). Trimming removed 6 bases at V and 1 base at J, with 17 bases between. The CDR3 totals 16 residues. This CDR3 is CASRDGSGVGTDTQYF. In nucleotides, the CDR3 is TGTGCCAGTAGGGACGGTTCGGGAGTCGGCACAGATACGCAGTATTTT.

This clonotype was counted ten times or more. This rearrangement joins TRBV7-2 to TRBJ2-3; 9 bases fit TRBD2. J gave up 5 bases and V 1 base, and 4 bases lay outside the gene matches. Per the germline V gene, CDR1 is SGHTA and CDR2 is FQGNSA. This CDR3 has 15 residues. CDR3 bases: TGTGCCAGCAGCTTAGGCGGGAGGGAGATAGATACGCAGTATTTT. It is translated as CASSLGGREIDTQYF.

The CDR3 nucleotides read TGCGCCAGCAGCCAAACTAGCGGGGTCACCGGGGAGCTGTTTTTT. Its protein is CASSQTSGVTGELFF. The chain carries TRBV4-3 and TRBJ2-2, with 10 bases matching TRBD2. Germline values: CDR1 LGHNA, CDR2 YSLEER. The CDR3 runs to 15 residues. V was clipped by 2 bases and J by 4 bases; unmatched bases: 1.

DNA of the CDR3: TGTGCCAGCAGTGGGGGGGGTCAGGGGTCCGACGAGCAGTACTTC. Its protein is CASSGGGQGSDEQYF. The chain joins TRBV28 to TRBJ2-7; D might be TRBD2 (7 bases). The CDR3 length is 15 residues. In germline, CDR1 is MDHEN, CDR2 SYDVKM. V was pared by 5 bases and J by 5 bases, with 19 bases between.

This clonotype was counted a few times. The V call is TRBV7-2, the J call TRBJ2-1; D is possibly TRBD2 (5 bases). The CDR3 totals 16 residues. Germline loops: CDR1 SGHTA, CDR2 FQGNSA. V lost 5 bases and J 0 bases, leaving 14 bases between the germline ends. The CDR3 spells CASSTASGSSYNEQFF. The CDR3 coding sequence is TGTGCCAGCAGCACCGCCTCGGGGAGCTCCTACAATGAGCAGTTCTTC.

The V gene is TRBV7-8, the J gene TRBJ2-7; TRBD2 matches 8 bases. Germline lookup yields CDR1 SGHVS and CDR2 FQNEAQ. The ends lost 10 bases at V and 2 bases at J; junction bases unmatched: 16. This CDR3 spans 16 amino acids. The CDR3 DNA reads TGTGCCACCCTGGGGAGCGGGAGACTTCCTACCTACGAGCAGTACTTC. It encodes CATLGSGRLPTYEQYF.

This clonotype was seen only a few times. The chain joins TRBV7-2 to TRBJ2-1; 7 nucleotides line up with TRBD2. Germline V gives CDR1 SGHTA, CDR2 FQGNSA. The CDR3 consists of 16 residues. Trimming cost V 5 bases and J 1 base; bases outside gene matches: 8. The CDR3 DNA sequence: TGTGCCAGCAGCAAGGGGCGGGAGCCTTCCTACAATGAGCAGTTCTTC. This encodes CASSKGREPSYNEQFF.

The rearrangement uses TRBV20-1 and TRBJ2-3; 9 positions match TRBD1. This CDR3 has 14 residues. Trimming removed 4 bases from V and 1 base from J; junction bases left unmatched: 3. CDR1 and CDR2 from the germline V gene are DFQATT and SNEGSKA (reference sequence). The CDR3 reads CSATGTGRTDTQYF. The CDR3, as DNA: TGCAGTGCTACTGGGACAGGGCGCACAGATACGCAGTATTTT.

The J gene is TRBJ2-2, the V gene TRBV25-1; D might be TRBD2 (5 bases). CDR1 MGHDK and CDR2 SYGVNS come from the germline V gene. V dropped 10 bases and J dropped 7 bases, with 10 bases sitting between them. The CDR3 loop spans 11 amino acids. In DNA, the CDR3 is TGTGCCACCCGGGGTGTCGGGGAGCTGTTTTTT. Amino acids: CATRGVGELFF.

The genes are TRBV20-1 and TRBJ2-2; D is perhaps TRBD2 (6 bases). The CDR3 covers 13 residues. Germline CDR1 DFQATT, CDR2 SNEGSKA (reference sequence). Trimming took 7 bases from V and 4 from J, leaving 13 bases between them. CDR3: CSVPMGGTGELFF. The CDR3 bases are TGCAGTGTCCCCATGGGGGGCACCGGGGAGCTGTTTTTT.

V gene TRBV19 combines with J gene TRBJ2-3; D perhaps matches TRBD2 (6 bases). V was cut by 5 bases and J by 6 bases, with 21 bases left in between. The CDR3 covers 16 residues. Germline V gene sequence: CDR1 LNHDA, CDR2 SQIVND (reference sequence). The CDR3 nucleotides are TGTGCCAGTAGTGGGCTAGCGAGATACTGGTCCGATACGCAGTATTTT. Amino acid sequence: CASSGLARYWSDTQYF.

This clonotype was observed a handful of times. The chain has TRBV27 and TRBJ2-7; TRBD2 matches 10 bases. The CDR3 totals 18 residues. V was pared by 4 bases and J by 5 bases, with 17 bases of the junction left unmatched. The V gene's germline CDR1 is MNHEY and CDR2 SMNVEV (reference sequence). The CDR3, as DNA: TGTGCCAGCAGTTCAGGAACTAGCGGGAATAAGCGTATCAACGAGCAGTACTTC. Its protein is CASSSGTSGNKRINEQYF.

The chain has TRBV29-1 and TRBJ2-1; D call uncertain. V dropped 1 base and J dropped 0 bases, with 4 bases sitting between them. Germline CDR1 reads SQVTM; CDR2 reads ANQGSEA. The CDR3 is made up of 13 amino acids. CDR3 coding DNA: TGCAGCGTTGAAGTTAGCTCCTACAATGAGCAGTTCTTC. Protein sequence: CSVEVSSYNEQFF.

This chain connects TRBV7-8 to TRBJ2-1; no clear D gene. CDR1 and CDR2 from the germline V gene are SGHVS and FQNEAQ. This CDR3 contains 15 residues. V lost 7 bases and J lost 5, with 18 bases in between. The CDR3 sequence is CASTHRWRGDNEQFF. The CDR3 bases are TGTGCCAGCACCCACCGCTGGAGAGGAGACAATGAGCAGTTCTTC.

The rearrangement uses TRBV20-1 and TRBJ2-7; no clear D. This CDR3 comprises 14 residues. The ends were cut back, 1 base at V and 0 bases at J, with 10 bases in the middle. Germline V gives CDR1 DFQATT, CDR2 SNEGSKA (reference sequence). This chain's CDR3 is CSARVPGSSYEQYF. As DNA, the CDR3 is TGCAGTGCTAGAGTTCCCGGGTCCTCCTACGAGCAGTACTTC.